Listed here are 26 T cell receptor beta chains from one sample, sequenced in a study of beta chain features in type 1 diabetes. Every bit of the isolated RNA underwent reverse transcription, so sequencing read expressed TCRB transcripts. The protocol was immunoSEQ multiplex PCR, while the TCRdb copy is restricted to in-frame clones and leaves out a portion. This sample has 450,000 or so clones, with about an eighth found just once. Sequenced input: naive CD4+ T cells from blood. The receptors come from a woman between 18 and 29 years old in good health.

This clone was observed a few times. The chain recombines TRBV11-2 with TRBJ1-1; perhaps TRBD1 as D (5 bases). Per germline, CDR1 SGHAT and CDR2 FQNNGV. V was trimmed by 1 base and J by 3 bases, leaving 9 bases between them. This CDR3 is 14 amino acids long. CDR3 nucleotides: TGTGCCAGCAGCTTAGTGGGGGTGCACACTGAAGCTTTCTTT. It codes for CASSLVGVHTEAFF.

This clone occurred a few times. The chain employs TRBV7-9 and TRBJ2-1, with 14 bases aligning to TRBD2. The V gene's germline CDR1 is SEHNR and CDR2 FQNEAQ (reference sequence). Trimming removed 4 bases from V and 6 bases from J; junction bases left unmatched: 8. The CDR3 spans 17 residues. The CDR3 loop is CASSSLEGLAGVNEQFF. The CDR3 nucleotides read TGTGCCAGCAGCTCCCTTGAGGGACTAGCGGGAGTCAATGAGCAGTTCTTC.

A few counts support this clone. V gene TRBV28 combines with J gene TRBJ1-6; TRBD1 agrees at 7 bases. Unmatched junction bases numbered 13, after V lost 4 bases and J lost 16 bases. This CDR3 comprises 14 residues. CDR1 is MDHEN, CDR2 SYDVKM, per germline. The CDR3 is CASSYGTAFPQLHF. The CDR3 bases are TGTGCCAGCAGTTACGGGACAGCTTTCCCACAACTCCACTTT.

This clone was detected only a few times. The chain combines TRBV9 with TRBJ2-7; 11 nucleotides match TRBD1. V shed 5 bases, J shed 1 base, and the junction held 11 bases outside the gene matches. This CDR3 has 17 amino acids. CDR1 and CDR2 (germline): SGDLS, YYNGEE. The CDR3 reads CASSQHAGTGGSYEQYF. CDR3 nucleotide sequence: TGTGCCAGCAGTCAACACGCCGGGACAGGGGGATCCTACGAGCAGTACTTC.

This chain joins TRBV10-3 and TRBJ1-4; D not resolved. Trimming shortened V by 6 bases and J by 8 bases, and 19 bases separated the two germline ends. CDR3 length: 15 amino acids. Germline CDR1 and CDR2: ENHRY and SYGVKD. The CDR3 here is CAISDTTLGKEKLFF. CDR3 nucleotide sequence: TGTGCCATCAGCGACACAACACTTGGGAAGGAAAAACTGTTTTTT.

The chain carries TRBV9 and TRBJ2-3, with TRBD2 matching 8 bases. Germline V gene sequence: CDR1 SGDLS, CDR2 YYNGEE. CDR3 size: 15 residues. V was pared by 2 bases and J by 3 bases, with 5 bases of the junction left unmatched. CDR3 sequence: CASSVQRGFTDTQYF. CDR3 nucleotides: TGTGCCAGCAGCGTCCAGCGGGGGTTTACAGATACGCAGTATTTT.

The DNA of the CDR3 is TGTGCCAGTAGTTTAAAACGGACTCTCCGGGACCGTGCGGAGACCCAGTACTTC. Translated, it gives CASSLKRTLRDRAETQYF. The chain uses TRBV19 and TRBJ2-5, with D perhaps assigned TRBD1 or TRBD2 (5 bases each). The germline V and J ends were trimmed by 5 bases and 5 bases, with 27 bases remaining between them. The V gene's germline CDR1 is LNHDA and CDR2 SQIVND (reference sequence). This CDR3 has 18 amino acids.

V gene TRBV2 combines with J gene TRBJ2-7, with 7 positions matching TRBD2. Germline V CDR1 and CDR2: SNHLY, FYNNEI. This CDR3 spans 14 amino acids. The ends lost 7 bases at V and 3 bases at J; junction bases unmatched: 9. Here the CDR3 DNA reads TGTGCCAGCAACCTTAGGGAGGGTAGCTACGAGCAGTACTTC. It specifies CASNLREGSYEQYF.

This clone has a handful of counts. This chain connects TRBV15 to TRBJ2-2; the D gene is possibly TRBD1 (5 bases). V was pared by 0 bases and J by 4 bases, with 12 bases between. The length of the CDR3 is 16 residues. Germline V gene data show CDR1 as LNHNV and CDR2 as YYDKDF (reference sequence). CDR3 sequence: CATSRDEFRATGELFF. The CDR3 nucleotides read TGTGCCACCAGCAGAGATGAATTCAGGGCCACCGGGGAGCTGTTTTTT.

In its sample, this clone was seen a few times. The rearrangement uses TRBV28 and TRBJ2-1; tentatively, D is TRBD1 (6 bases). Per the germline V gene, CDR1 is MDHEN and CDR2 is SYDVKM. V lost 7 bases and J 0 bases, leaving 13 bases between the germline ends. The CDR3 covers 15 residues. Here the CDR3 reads CASTARGSSYNEQFF. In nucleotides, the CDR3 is TGTGCCAGCACCGCAAGGGGGTCCTCCTACAATGAGCAGTTCTTC.

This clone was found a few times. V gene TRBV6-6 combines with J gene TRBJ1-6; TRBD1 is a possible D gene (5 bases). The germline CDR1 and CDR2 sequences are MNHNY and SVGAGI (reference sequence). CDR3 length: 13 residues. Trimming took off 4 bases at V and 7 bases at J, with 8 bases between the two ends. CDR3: CASSWDGNSPLHF. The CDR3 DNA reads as TGTGCCAGCAGTTGGGACGGGAATTCACCCCTCCACTTT.

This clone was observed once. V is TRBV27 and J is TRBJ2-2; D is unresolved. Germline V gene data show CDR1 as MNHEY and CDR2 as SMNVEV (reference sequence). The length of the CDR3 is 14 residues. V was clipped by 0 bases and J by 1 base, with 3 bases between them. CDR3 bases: TGTGCCAGCAGTTTATCGCGGAACACCGGGGAGCTGTTTTTT. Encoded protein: CASSLSRNTGELFF.

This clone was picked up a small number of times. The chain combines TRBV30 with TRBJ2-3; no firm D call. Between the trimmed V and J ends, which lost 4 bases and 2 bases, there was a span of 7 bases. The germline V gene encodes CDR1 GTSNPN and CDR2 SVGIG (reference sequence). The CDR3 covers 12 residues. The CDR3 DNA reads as TGTGCCTGGATTAGAACCACAGATACGCAGTATTTT. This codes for CAWIRTTDTQYF.

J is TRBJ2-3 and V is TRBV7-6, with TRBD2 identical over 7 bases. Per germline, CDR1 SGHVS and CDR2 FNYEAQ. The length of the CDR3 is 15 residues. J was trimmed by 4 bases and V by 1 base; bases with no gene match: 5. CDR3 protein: CASSLGRSGADTQYF. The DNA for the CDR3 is TGTGCCAGCAGCTTAGGCCGGAGCGGGGCAGATACGCAGTATTTT.

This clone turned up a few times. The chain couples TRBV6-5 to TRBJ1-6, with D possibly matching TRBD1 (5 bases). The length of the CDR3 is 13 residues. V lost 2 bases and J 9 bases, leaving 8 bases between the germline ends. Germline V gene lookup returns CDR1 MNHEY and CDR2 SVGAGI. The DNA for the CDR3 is TGTGCCAGCAGTTACGATAGGGGTTCACCCCTCCACTTT. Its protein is CASSYDRGSPLHF.

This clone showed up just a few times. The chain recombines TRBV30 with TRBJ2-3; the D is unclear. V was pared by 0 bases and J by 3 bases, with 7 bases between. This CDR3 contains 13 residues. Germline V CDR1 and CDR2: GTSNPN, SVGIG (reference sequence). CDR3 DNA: TGTGCCTGGAGTGTGACGCTGACAGATACGCAGTATTTT. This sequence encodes CAWSVTLTDTQYF.

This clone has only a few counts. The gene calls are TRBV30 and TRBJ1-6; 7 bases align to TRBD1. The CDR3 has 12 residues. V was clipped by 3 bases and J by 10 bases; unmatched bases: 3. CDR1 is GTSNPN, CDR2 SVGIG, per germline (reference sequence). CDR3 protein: CAWRGGRSPLHF. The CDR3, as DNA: TGTGCCTGGAGAGGGGGCCGATCACCCCTCCACTTT. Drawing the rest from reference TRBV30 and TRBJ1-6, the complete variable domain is SQTIHQWPATLVQPVGSPLSLECTVEGTSNPNLYWYRQAAGRGLQLLFYSVGIGQISSEVPQNLSASRPQDRQFILSSKKLLLSDSGFYLCAWRGGRSPLHFGNGTRLTVT.

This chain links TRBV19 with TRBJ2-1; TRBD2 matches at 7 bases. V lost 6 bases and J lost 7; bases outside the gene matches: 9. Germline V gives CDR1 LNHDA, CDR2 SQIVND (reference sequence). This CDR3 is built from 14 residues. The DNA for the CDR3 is TGTGCCAGTAGCTGGGGGGGAGTAAGAAATGAGCAGTTCTTC. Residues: CASSWGGVRNEQFF.

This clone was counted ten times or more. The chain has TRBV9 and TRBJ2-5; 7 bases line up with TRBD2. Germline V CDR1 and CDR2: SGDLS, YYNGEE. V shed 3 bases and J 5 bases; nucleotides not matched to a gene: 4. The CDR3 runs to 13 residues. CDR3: CASSGGLEETQYF. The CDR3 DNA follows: TGTGCCAGCAGCGGTGGACTAGAGGAGACCCAGTACTTC.

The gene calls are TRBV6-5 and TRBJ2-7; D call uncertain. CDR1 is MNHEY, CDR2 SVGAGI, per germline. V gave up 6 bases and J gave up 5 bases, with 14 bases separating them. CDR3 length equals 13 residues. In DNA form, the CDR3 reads TGTGCCAGCAGGGTTCGTAATGTCCACGAGCAGTACTTC. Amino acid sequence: CASRVRNVHEQYF.

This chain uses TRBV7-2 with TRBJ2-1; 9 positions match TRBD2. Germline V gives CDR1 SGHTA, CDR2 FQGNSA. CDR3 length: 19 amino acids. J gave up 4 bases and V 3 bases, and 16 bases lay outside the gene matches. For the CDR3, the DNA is TGTGCCAGCAGCTTTAGACTAGCGGTTATCCCCCTTTGGTACAATGAGCAGTTCTTC. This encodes CASSFRLAVIPLWYNEQFF.

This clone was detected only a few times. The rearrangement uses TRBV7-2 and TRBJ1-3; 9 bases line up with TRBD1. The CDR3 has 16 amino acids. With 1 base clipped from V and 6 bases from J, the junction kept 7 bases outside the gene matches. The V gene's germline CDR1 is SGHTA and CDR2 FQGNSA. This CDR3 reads CASSLVGTGFINTIYF. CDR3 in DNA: TGTGCCAGCAGCTTAGTAGGGACAGGGTTCATAAACACCATATATTTT.

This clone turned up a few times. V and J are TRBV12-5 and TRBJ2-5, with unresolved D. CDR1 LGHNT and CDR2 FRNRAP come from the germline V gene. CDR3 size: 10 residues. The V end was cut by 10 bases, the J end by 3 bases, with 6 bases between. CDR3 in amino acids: CANAKETQYF. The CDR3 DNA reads TGTGCTAACGCCAAAGAGACCCAGTACTTC.

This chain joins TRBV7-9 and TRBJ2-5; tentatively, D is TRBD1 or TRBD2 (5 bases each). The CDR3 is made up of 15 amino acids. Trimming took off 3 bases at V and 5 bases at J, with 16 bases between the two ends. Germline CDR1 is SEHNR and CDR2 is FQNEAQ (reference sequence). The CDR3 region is CASSFRSGTEETQYF. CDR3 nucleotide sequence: TGTGCCAGCAGCTTCCGTTCCGGGACGGAGGAGACCCAGTACTTC.

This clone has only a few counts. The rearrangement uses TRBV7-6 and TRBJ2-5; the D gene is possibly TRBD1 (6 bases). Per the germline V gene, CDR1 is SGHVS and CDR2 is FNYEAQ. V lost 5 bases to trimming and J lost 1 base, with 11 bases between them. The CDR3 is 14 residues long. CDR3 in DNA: TGTGCCAGCAGCCTTACAGGGTCCCAAGAGACCCAGTACTTC. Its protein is CASSLTGSQETQYF.

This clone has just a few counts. The CDR3 sequence: CACLRGSDGYTF. The CDR3 DNA reads as TGTGCCTGCCTCAGGGGTTCGGATGGCTACACCTTC. This chain uses TRBV30 with TRBJ1-2, with a weak D call TRBD1 (6 bases). The germline gives CDR1 GTSNPN, CDR2 SVGIG (reference sequence). Trimming took off 6 bases at V and 6 bases at J, with 14 bases between the two ends. This CDR3 has 12 amino acids. Drawing the rest from reference TRBV30 and TRBJ1-2, the complete variable domain is SQTIHQWPATLVQPVGSPLSLECTVEGTSNPNLYWYRQAAGRGLQLLFYSVGIGQISSEVPQNLSASRPQDRQFILSSKKLLLSDSGFYLCACLRGSDGYTFGSGTRLTVV.